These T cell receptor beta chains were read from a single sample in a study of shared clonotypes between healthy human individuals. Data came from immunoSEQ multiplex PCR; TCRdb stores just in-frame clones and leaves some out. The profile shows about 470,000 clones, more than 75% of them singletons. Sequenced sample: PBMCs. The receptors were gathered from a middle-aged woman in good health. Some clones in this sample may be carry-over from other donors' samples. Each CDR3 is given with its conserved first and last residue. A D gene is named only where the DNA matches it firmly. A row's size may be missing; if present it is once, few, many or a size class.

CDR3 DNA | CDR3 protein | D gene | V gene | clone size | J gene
TGTGCCAGTAGTCCCCGACGTGACACTGAAGCTTTCTTT | CASSPRRDTEAFF | . | TRBV19 | . | TRBJ1-1
TGTGCCAGCAGGGAACAGGCATCCTATGGCTACACCTTC | CASREQASYGYTF | . | TRBV6-1 | . | TRBJ1-2
TGTGCCAGCAGCTCTGGGACAATCATCTACGAGCAGTACTTC | CASSSGTIIYEQYF | . | TRBV7-8 | . | TRBJ2-7
TGTGCCTGGAGTGTACTCCGGGACCATGGCTCCTACGAGCAGTACTTC | CAWSVLRDHGSYEQYF | . | TRBV30 | . | TRBJ2-7
TGCGCCAGCGACGGACCGTTGAACACTGAAGCTTTCTTT | CASDGPLNTEAFF | . | TRBV23-1 | . | TRBJ1-1
TGCAGCGTTGATTATTATGGTTCCTACAATGAGCAGTTCTTC | CSVDYYGSYNEQFF | . | TRBV29-1 | . | TRBJ2-1
TGTGCCAGCAGCTTAGCGGGAGCTGACTCAGATACGCAGTATTTT | CASSLAGADSDTQYF | . | TRBV7-8 | . | TRBJ2-3
TGTGCCACCAGCAGATTACAACGCTCCTACAATGAGCAGTTCTTC | CATSRLQRSYNEQFF | . | TRBV15 | once | TRBJ2-1
TGTGCCACCAGCAGGGGACAGGCGAACACCGGGGAGCTGTTTTTT | CATSRGQANTGELFF | TRBD1 | TRBV15 | . | TRBJ2-2
TGTGCCATCGGGACTAGCGGGAGCACAGATACGCAGTATTTT | CAIGTSGSTDTQYF | TRBD2 | TRBV10-3 | many | TRBJ2-3
TGTGCCAGCAAGGTTTTGGGGCTAGCGGGGTCCTACGAGCAGTACTTC | CASKVLGLAGSYEQYF | TRBD2 | TRBV27 | . | TRBJ2-7
TGCAGCGTAAGGACCGGGACAGGGGCAGATACGCAGTATTTT | CSVRTGTGADTQYF | TRBD1 | TRBV29-1 | . | TRBJ2-3
TGTGCCAGCAGCTCAGGGGTTGGCTACACCTTC | CASSSGVGYTF | . | TRBV7-8 | few | TRBJ1-2
TGTGCCAGCTCACAAATGTCGGGAGGTAGCGGGAGCCATGAGCAGTTCTTC | CASSQMSGGSGSHEQFF | TRBD2 | TRBV18 | many | TRBJ2-1
TGTGCCAGCAGTGAACTAGAGAACACTGAAGCTTTCTTT | CASSELENTEAFF | . | TRBV2 | few | TRBJ1-1
TGTGCCAGCTCACCGACAGGCGGGGAGCAGTACTTC | CASSPTGGEQYF | . | TRBV18 | . | TRBJ2-7
TGTGCCAGTAGTGGACAGGGGCCCTATAGCAATCAGCCCCAGCATTTT | CASSGQGPYSNQPQHF | TRBD1 | TRBV19 | few | TRBJ1-5
TGTGCCAGCAGTTTACTGGCTAGCGGGAGCTACGAGCAGTACTTC | CASSLLASGSYEQYF | TRBD2 | TRBV28 | . | TRBJ2-7
TGTGCCAGCTGGGGGAGAACTAGCGGGAGAGGGGCAGATACGCAGTATTTT | CASWGRTSGRGADTQYF | TRBD2 | TRBV7-9 | . | TRBJ2-3
TGTGCCAGCAGCTTGGGAGGGGTGACCTCCTACAATGAGCAGTTCTTC | CASSLGGVTSYNEQFF | . | TRBV5-4 | . | TRBJ2-1
TGTGCCAGCAGCTTACGTGTGGCTATCCAAGAGACCCAGTACTTC | CASSLRVAIQETQYF | . | TRBV7-6 | . | TRBJ2-5
TGTGCCAGCTCACCGGGACTAGGTCCCTTTTCTGGGGCCAACGTCCTGACTTTC | CASSPGLGPFSGANVLTF | TRBD2 | TRBV18 | few | TRBJ2-6
TGCGCCAGCAGGTGGGGGGCCAGCTCCTACGAGCAGTACTTC | CASRWGASSYEQYF | . | TRBV10-2 | . | TRBJ2-7
TGTGCCAGCAGTTTTCGACAGGGGAGAAAGGATGAGCAGTTCTTC | CASSFRQGRKDEQFF | TRBD1 | TRBV27 | . | TRBJ2-1
TGTGCCGGGGCCACACGGGCAGATACGCAGTATTTT | CAGATRADTQYF | . | TRBV10-3 | . | TRBJ2-3
TGTGCCAGTAGTCCCGGTCGGGGACAGTACGAGCAGTACTTC | CASSPGRGQYEQYF | TRBD1 | TRBV19 | . | TRBJ2-7
TGTGCCAGCAGCCCTAGCCGAGAGACCCAGTACTTC | CASSPSRETQYF | . | TRBV7-2 | once | TRBJ2-5
TGTGCCAGCAGTTCCCATCGGCTCGCCAGGGGGGAGACCCAGTACTTC | CASSSHRLARGETQYF | TRBD1 | TRBV28 | . | TRBJ2-5
TGTGCCATCAGTTCGAGCTTTTACAATGAGCAGTTCTTC | CAISSSFYNEQFF | . | TRBV10-3 | . | TRBJ2-1
TGTGCCAGCACCCGGGAGTGCAGGCCCTCCGCCTACGAGCAGTACTTC | CASTRECRPSAYEQYF | . | TRBV9 | few | TRBJ2-7
TGTGCCAGCAGCCAAGGGACAGTGAACACTGAAGCTTTCTTT | CASSQGTVNTEAFF | . | TRBV4-2 | . | TRBJ1-1
TGTGCCAGTAAAGATCGAAGCGGGACGTACACCGGGGAGCTGTTTTTT | CASKDRSGTYTGELFF | TRBD2 | TRBV19 | . | TRBJ2-2
TGTGCCAGCAGCTTGGTTACCTACGAGCAGTACTTC | CASSLVTYEQYF | . | TRBV5-8 | few | TRBJ2-7
TGTGCCAGCAGCCAACGACAGGGTTGGGGCCTATACACCTTC | CASSQRQGWGLYTF | TRBD1 | TRBV28 | . | TRBJ1-2
TGTGCCAGTACCCAGGGCTACACCGGGGAGCTGTTTTTT | CASTQGYTGELFF | . | TRBV19 | . | TRBJ2-2
TGTGCCAGCAGTTTTTGGGGGGAGGATGAGCAGTTCTTC | CASSFWGEDEQFF | . | TRBV27 | once | TRBJ2-1
TGTGCCAGCAGTGAAAGGGCCTTAGCGGGGACCCACGAGCAGTACTTC | CASSERALAGTHEQYF | TRBD2 | TRBV2 | few | TRBJ2-7
TGTGCCTGGAGTCAGCTCAGGAGCGTGGGTGAAAAACTGTTTTTT | CAWSQLRSVGEKLFF | . | TRBV30 | . | TRBJ1-4
TGTGCCTGTACAGGGGGGGATGGCTACACCTTC | CACTGGDGYTF | TRBD1 | TRBV30 | . | TRBJ1-2
TGTGCCAGCTCACCACCGAGCGTGGGGGGGGAAGCTTTCTTT | CASSPPSVGGEAFF | . | TRBV18 | . | TRBJ1-1
TGTGCCAGCTCACCGGGACAGGAGAGAGCTTTCTTT | CASSPGQERAFF | TRBD1 | TRBV18 | . | TRBJ1-1
TGTGCCAGCCGACCCCTGACAGGGGGGCACTATGGCTACACCTTC | CASRPLTGGHYGYTF | TRBD1 | TRBV28 | . | TRBJ1-2
TGTGCCAGCAGCGTAGAAGCGGGGGCCTACAATGAGCAGTTCTTC | CASSVEAGAYNEQFF | TRBD2 | TRBV9 | once | TRBJ2-1
TGTGCCAGCAGCTCTCGGACTGTCGACAATGAGCAGTTCTTC | CASSSRTVDNEQFF | . | TRBV7-3 | . | TRBJ2-1
TGTGCCAGCAGTTACTATGGTAGCGGGGTAGATACGCAGTATTTT | CASSYYGSGVDTQYF | TRBD2 | TRBV6-6 | . | TRBJ2-3
TGTGCCAGCAGCCCCGGACGGCGGTGGGACAATGAGCAGTTCTTC | CASSPGRRWDNEQFF | . | TRBV5-4 | . | TRBJ2-1
TGTGCCAGCAGTCTTTACAGGGACACCGGGGAGCTGTTTTTT | CASSLYRDTGELFF | . | TRBV27 | . | TRBJ2-2
TGTGCCAGCAGCAAGGGACTAGCGGGCGGGCGAGTCGTCTACGAGCAGTACTTC | CASSKGLAGGRVVYEQYF | TRBD2 | TRBV28 | . | TRBJ2-7
TGCGCCAGCAGCTCTCAGGGTTCCGATGAGCAGTTCTTC | CASSSQGSDEQFF | . | TRBV5-1 | few | TRBJ2-1
TGTGCCAGCCGTCGGGGGGGGAGCACAGATACGCAGTATTTT | CASRRGGSTDTQYF | TRBD2 | TRBV27 | . | TRBJ2-3
TGTGCCAGCAGTTATTCCGGGACAGGGGTAAGAAATGAGCAGTTCTTC | CASSYSGTGVRNEQFF | TRBD1 | TRBV6-5 | . | TRBJ2-1
TGTGCCAGCAGCCCCCCGGACCAGGTCGGGGTTTACGAGCAGTACTTC | CASSPPDQVGVYEQYF | . | TRBV7-8 | . | TRBJ2-7
TGTGCCTGGATGGGAGGGGCCGAGCAGTACTTC | CAWMGGAEQYF | TRBD2 | TRBV30 | few | TRBJ2-7
TGTGCCAGCAGTTTGGGGGCCCAAGAGACCCAGTACTTC | CASSLGAQETQYF | . | TRBV28 | . | TRBJ2-5
TGTGCCAGCAGCCCGGCGTGGGGGAACTATGGCTACACCTTC | CASSPAWGNYGYTF | . | TRBV7-6 | . | TRBJ1-2
TGTGCCAGCAGCCAATTCGTTGTCCCCCTCTCCTCTGGGGCCAACGTCCTGACTTTC | CASSQFVVPLSSGANVLTF | . | TRBV14 | . | TRBJ2-6
TGTGCCAGCAGCCAAGATGAATCCGGGGAGCTGTTTTTT | CASSQDESGELFF | . | TRBV4-2 | . | TRBJ2-2
TGTGCCAGCAGCTCCTCGGGGGTTCAAGGGAACACTGAAGCTTTCTTT | CASSSSGVQGNTEAFF | . | TRBV28 | . | TRBJ1-1
TGTGCCAGCAGTGGGGACAGCAATCAGCCCCAGCATTTT | CASSGDSNQPQHF | . | TRBV6-4 | few | TRBJ1-5